These 14 T cell receptor beta chains were sequenced from one sample in a study of molecular identifiers for immune sequencing clone quantification. TCRdb redid the calling of the PCR reads with MiXCR, one entry per CDR3 protein. Of 400,000 to 600,000 distinct CDR3 sequences detected, around 23% appear once; the ten largest clones hold 0.7% to 0.9%. The sequenced sample was naive CD8+ T cells from blood, with Jurkat cell RNA spiked in. Subset meaning: FACS-sorted CD8+CD4-CCR7+CD45RA+ naive T cells. The receptors were gathered from a human donor in good health. Some libraries in this study had Jurkat cell RNA spiked in.

The chain couples TRBV7-9 to TRBJ2-2; 10 bases match TRBD1. After removal of 6 bases from V and 6 bases from J, the junction contained 10 bases not matched to a gene. Looked up from germline, CDR1 is SEHNR and CDR2 is FQNEAQ (reference sequence). The CDR3 is 16 amino acids. The CDR3 is CASRGGDRGQAGELFF. Here the CDR3 DNA reads TGTGCCAGCAGGGGAGGCGACAGGGGGCAAGCCGGGGAGCTGTTTTTT.

This clonotype was found a few times. This chain links TRBV5-1 with TRBJ2-7; 7 nucleotides align to TRBD2. From germline, CDR1 is SGHRS and CDR2 YFSETQ. CDR3 length equals 15 residues. V trimming: 4 bases; J trimming: 0 bases; junction bases outside the gene matches: 7. The CDR3 sequence: CASSTGTITSYEQYF. The DNA for the CDR3 is TGCGCCAGCAGCACCGGGACTATAACCTCCTACGAGCAGTACTTC.

A word on this clonotype: A much bigger clone sits one base away, suggesting this may be a read error. The rearrangement joins TRBV7-2 to TRBJ1-4, with D uncertain. This CDR3 spans 15 amino acids. Germline CDR1 SGHTA, CDR2 FQGNSA. The CDR3 nucleotides read TGTGCCAGCAGCCCCAGGACCTCAACTAATGAAAAACTGATTTTT. Its translation is CASSPRTSTNEKLIF. The whole variable domain, filled in from reference TRBV7-2 and TRBJ1-4, reads GAGVSQSPSNKVTEKGKDVELRCDPISGHTALYWYRQSLGQGLEFLIYFQGNSAPDKSGLPSDRFSAERTGGSVSTLTIQRTQQEDSAVYLCASSPRTSTNEKLIFGSGTQLSVL.

The sample holds a few counts of this clonotype. The rearrangement uses TRBV5-8 and TRBJ1-4, with D perhaps TRBD1 (5 bases). Germline CDR1 SGHTS, CDR2 YDEGEE. The CDR3 sequence is 16 residues long. V lost 1 base to trimming and J lost 2 bases, with 12 bases between them. The CDR3 spells CASSLRESGTNEKLFF. The CDR3 region has the DNA TGTGCCAGCAGCTTGAGAGAATCAGGGACTAATGAAAAACTGTTTTTT.

This clonotype showed up many times. This chain uses TRBV3-1 with TRBJ2-7; TRBD2 might be the D (5 bases). V lost 3 bases and J lost 3, with 15 bases in between. CDR1 is LGHDT, CDR2 YNNKEL, per germline (reference sequence). The CDR3 loop spans 15 amino acids. In DNA form, the CDR3 reads TGTGCCAGCAGCCACACTGGACGGGGAGTCTACGAGCAGTACTTC. Amino acid sequence: CASSHTGRGVYEQYF.

This clonotype was observed at least ten times. This chain links TRBV7-9 with TRBJ2-3; D is unclear. The CDR3 extends over 15 amino acids. Germline V gene lookup returns CDR1 SEHNR and CDR2 FQNEAQ (reference sequence). The V and J ends lost 1 base and 5 bases respectively, with 13 bases between them. In nucleotides, the CDR3 is TGTGCCAGCAGCTTAGTGAATCTTAAAGGAGATACGCAGTATTTT. Translation: CASSLVNLKGDTQYF.

Turning to this clonotype: A much larger clone differs from this one at a single base, so this may be a read error. The chain combines TRBV30 with TRBJ2-7; 10 bases fit TRBD1. Germline-derived CDR1 and CDR2 are GTSNPN and SVGIG (reference sequence). CDR3 size: 13 residues. CDR3 sequence (DNA): TGTGCCTGGAATGGGGGGACAGGGGACGAGCAGCACTTC. It specifies CAWNGGTGDEQHF.

The genes are TRBV4-1 and TRBJ1-1; TRBD1 matches 7 bases. V was pared by 0 bases and J by 3 bases, with 16 bases of the junction left unmatched. CDR1 and CDR2 from the germline V gene are MGHRA and YSYEKL. The CDR3 is made up of 19 amino acids. The DNA of the CDR3 is TGCGCCAGCAGCCAAGAATGGGCGGTGTCAGGGGGGGGAGACACTGAAGCTTTCTTT. This translates into CASSQEWAVSGGGDTEAFF.

The chain links TRBV10-2 to TRBJ1-1; D call uncertain. The CDR3 is 13 amino acids. The V end lost 6 bases, the J end lost 10 bases, and 18 bases lay between the germline ends. Per germline, CDR1 WSHSY and CDR2 SAAADI. For the CDR3, the DNA is TGCGCCAGCAGATTTTTTTTGGAAGACGGAGCTTTCTTT. Amino acid sequence: CASRFFLEDGAFF.

This clonotype was detected only a few times. The V call is TRBV19, the J call TRBJ1-1; tentatively, D is TRBD1 (5 bases). Per germline, CDR1 LNHDA and CDR2 SQIVND (reference sequence). The CDR3 runs 13 residues. The V end was cut by 9 bases, the J end by 3 bases, with 14 bases between. CDR3 in amino acids: CASLTAGDTEAFF. Here the CDR3 DNA reads TGTGCCAGCCTGACAGCGGGGGACACTGAAGCTTTCTTT.

Remarks on this clonotype: A much larger clone is a single base away; this may be a read error. CDR3 nucleotide sequence: TGTGCCAGCAGCTCTTCTACCGACAGTAAAGAGACCCAGTACTTC. This codes for CASSSSTDSKETQYF. V is TRBV11-2 and J is TRBJ2-5; a possible D gene is TRBD1 (5 bases). The CDR3 is 15 residues long. Per the germline V gene, CDR1 is SGHAT and CDR2 is FQNNGV. V was pared by 4 bases and J by 3 bases, with 15 bases between.

This clonotype appeared a single time. A read error is possible here, since a much larger clone lies one base away. The rearrangement links TRBV7-2 to TRBJ2-5; 7 bases fit TRBD2. The trim removed 8 bases at V and 5 bases at J, leaving 17 bases unmatched. Germline CDR1 reads SGHTA; CDR2 reads FQGNSA. CDR3 size: 16 residues. The CDR3 loop is CASGEGLGRVSETQYF. CDR3 nucleotides: TGTGCCAGCGGCGAAGGACTAGGACGGGTTAGTGAGACCCAGTACTTC.

This chain connects TRBV24-1 to TRBJ2-4; D is perhaps TRBD1 (6 bases). Trimming took 9 bases from V and 11 from J, leaving 19 bases between them. The CDR3 loop spans 13 amino acids. Germline assignment: CDR1 KGHDR and CDR2 SFDVKD. The CDR3 reads CATRGRGNDFQYF. DNA of the CDR3: TGTGCCACCCGTGGCAGGGGAAATGACTTTCAGTACTTC.

This clonotype was seen ten or more times. The chain has TRBV7-2 and TRBJ2-3; 7 bases map to TRBD1. Losses at the gene ends were 1 base for V and 2 bases for J; bases not matched to a gene: 3. Germline loops: CDR1 SGHTA, CDR2 FQGNSA. The CDR3 covers 15 residues. The CDR3 loop reads CASSLVGTATDTQYF. CDR3 nucleotides: TGTGCCAGCAGCTTAGTCGGGACAGCCACAGATACGCAGTATTTT.